This T cell receptor beta chain is drawn from a study of identical twins. Study-level findings and limits: Less excess twin sharing appeared in beta out-of-frame sequences. Conclusions leaned on cross-sectional statistical analysis and did not track the same donors over time. Within twin pairs, the out-of-frame alpha sequences they shared showed excess low generation probability. Fewer insertions were carried by abundant cord blood beta clonotypes, but none was seen in memory repertoires.

TCRdb ran MiXCR on the 5' RACE reads and lists one entry per CDR3 protein. The data hold 690,000 or so distinct CDR3 sequences, with under 9% observed a single time. Per the germline V gene, CDR1 is LGHDT and CDR2 is YNNKEL (reference sequence). The V and J ends lost 7 bases and 3 bases, in that order; junction bases with no gene match: 6. This CDR3 is built from 14 residues. A note on this clonotype: No antigen is known for it.

This same sample was also part of a study on yellow fever vaccine responses in identical twins.

Specimen: PBMCs. This clonotype originated in a woman between 18 and 29 years old in good health. V is TRBV3-1 and J is TRBJ2-7, with TRBD1 matching over 10 bases. CDR3: CASTPGQGLYEQYF. In DNA, the CDR3 is TGTGCCAGCACCCCGGGACAGGGGCTCTACGAGCAGTACTTC.